This is a list of T cell receptor beta chains from one sample in a study of response to subunit inactivated influenza vaccine. TCRdb recomputed calls from the RT-PCR reads with MiXCR, one row per CDR3 protein. The sample lists about 800,000 distinct CDR3 sequences, around 21% occurring once. Specimen: PBMCs from blood, collected around 5 days after vaccination. Source of these receptors: a man aged 50 to 59 who received an inactivated influenza vaccine. Each CDR3 is given with its conserved first and last residue. The D gene is left open where the match is weak. Some rows mark clone size as missing; the rest say once, few, many or name a class of expanded clone.

>many|TRBV12-3/TRBV12-4|TRBJ2-6|TRBD1
CASKPGQGPSGANVLTF
TGTGCCAGCAAACCGGGACAGGGTCCCTCTGGGGCCAACGTCCTGACTTTC
>few|TRBV12-3/TRBV12-4|TRBJ2-7|TRBD1
CASSGGTGSIYEQYF
TGTGCCAGCAGTGGGGGGACAGGCAGTATCTACGAGCAGTACTTC
>few|TRBV7-7|TRBJ2-1|.
CASSLRPNSHEQFF
TGTGCTAGCAGCTTGAGGCCCAATTCCCATGAGCAGTTCTTC
>few|TRBV7-9|TRBJ2-1|TRBD2
CASSHPPTGGAYNEQFF
TGTGCCAGCAGCCATCCCCCTACGGGAGGGGCCTACAATGAGCAGTTCTTC
>.|TRBV4-3|TRBJ2-7|.
CASSRWDGSGEQYF
TGCGCCAGCAGCCGTTGGGACGGTAGTGGGGAGCAGTACTTC
>.|TRBV7-9|TRBJ2-1|.
CASSAGSGQYNEQFF
TGTGCCAGCAGCGCGGGGTCGGGACAGTACAATGAGCAGTTCTTC
>.|TRBV6-2/TRBV6-3|TRBJ2-1|TRBD2
CASSYFLGGFSYNEQFF
TGTGCCAGCAGTTATTTCCTGGGGGGGTTCTCCTACAATGAGCAGTTCTTC
>few|TRBV11-2|TRBJ1-1|.
CASSPTPGDSAFF
TGTGCCAGCAGCCCGACTCCGGGGGATAGCGCTTTCTTT
>few|TRBV3-1|TRBJ2-4|.
CASSQDDRANQYF
TGTGCCAGCAGCCAAGATGATCGGGCCAACCAGTACTTC
>few|TRBV5-1|TRBJ2-5|TRBD2
CASSERTSSRETQYF
TGCGCCAGCAGCGAACGGACTAGTAGTAGAGAGACCCAGTACTTC
>.|TRBV29-1|TRBJ2-7|TRBD1
CSGGQGIDYEQYF
TGCAGCGGAGGACAGGGGATCGACTACGAGCAGTACTTC
>few|TRBV5-1|TRBJ1-6|.
CASSLENRVQTPLHF
TGCGCCAGCAGCTTGGAGAACAGGGTTCAGACACCCCTCCACTTT
>many|TRBV5-6|TRBJ2-7|TRBD1
CASTKQGAVEQYF
TGTGCCAGTACCAAACAGGGGGCGGTCGAGCAGTACTTC
>.|TRBV20-1|TRBJ1-1|.
CSARKGSGSTEAFF
TGCAGTGCTAGAAAAGGCTCAGGTTCGACTGAAGCTTTCTTT
>few|TRBV12-3/TRBV12-4|TRBJ1-5|TRBD1
CASRWTGASNQPQHF
TGTGCCAGCAGGTGGACAGGGGCGAGCAATCAGCCCCAGCATTTT
>.|TRBV12-3/TRBV12-4|TRBJ1-5|.
CASSFGERNQPQHF
TGTGCCAGCAGTTTCGGGGAGCGCAATCAGCCCCAGCATTTT
>.|TRBV24-1|TRBJ2-1|.
CATSDSKRTRGNEQFF
TGTGCCACCAGTGATTCCAAACGAACTAGAGGCAATGAGCAGTTCTTC
>.|TRBV25-1|TRBJ2-7|.
CASSEVYSGSSYEQYF
TGTGCCAGCAGTGAAGTGTATTCAGGATCCTCCTACGAGCAGTACTTC
>many|TRBV12-3/TRBV12-4|TRBJ2-2|.
CASSGRTANTGELFF
TGTGCCAGCAGCGGAAGGACAGCGAACACCGGGGAGCTGTTTTTT
>few|TRBV12-3/TRBV12-4|TRBJ1-2|.
CASSFLGAGYTF
TGTGCCAGCAGTTTTTTGGGGGCTGGCTACACCTTC
>many|TRBV6-2/TRBV6-3|TRBJ2-1|TRBD1
CASSRRQGNEQFF
TGTGCCAGCAGTCGGAGACAGGGCAATGAGCAGTTCTTC
>.|TRBV20-1|TRBJ1-1|.
CSARGGGRMDTEAFF
TGCAGTGCTAGAGGGGGGGGGCGCATGGACACTGAAGCTTTCTTT
>.|TRBV27|TRBJ2-1|TRBD2
CASSTPGLVYNEQFF
TGTGCCAGCAGTACGCCGGGACTAGTCTACAATGAGCAGTTCTTC
>.|TRBV20-1|TRBJ2-3|.
CSARLGGGPLTDTQYF
TGCAGTGCTAGATTAGGCGGGGGCCCCCTCACAGATACGCAGTATTTT
>few|TRBV12-3/TRBV12-4|TRBJ1-6|.
CASNLRGRNSPLHF
TGTGCCAGCAACCTCCGCGGCCGTAATTCACCCCTCCACTTT
>many|TRBV12-3/TRBV12-4|TRBJ2-2|TRBD1
CASSFGQGGELFF
TGTGCCAGCAGTTTCGGACAGGGCGGGGAGCTGTTTTTT
>few|TRBV12-3/TRBV12-4|TRBJ1-2|.
CASSPLFGTSNYGYTF
TGTGCCAGCAGTCCCCTATTCGGGACATCTAACTATGGCTACACCTTC
>.|TRBV6-5|TRBJ1-2|.
CASSYGLLGYGYTF
TGTGCCAGCAGTTACGGGCTGTTAGGTTATGGCTACACCTTC
>few|TRBV6-5|TRBJ2-5|.
CASSYSGRLQETQYF
TGTGCCAGCAGTTACTCGGGACGTTTACAAGAGACCCAGTACTTC
>few|TRBV7-8|TRBJ2-1|TRBD1
CASSTYRGAGEDNEQFF
TGTGCCAGCAGCACTTACAGGGGGGCAGGGGAAGACAATGAGCAGTTCTTC
>.|TRBV12-3/TRBV12-4|TRBJ2-1|.
CASSKDGPVEQFF
TGTGCCAGCAGCAAGGACGGCCCAGTTGAGCAGTTCTTC
>few|TRBV19|TRBJ1-5|.
CASSHGQRNQPQHF
TGTGCCAGTAGTCACGGGCAGCGCAATCAGCCCCAGCATTTT
>.|TRBV12-3/TRBV12-4|TRBJ1-6|.
CASSPTHSPLHF
TGTGCCAGCAGTCCTACCCATTCACCCCTCCACTTT
>.|TRBV18|TRBJ2-3|.
CASRTPPDTQYF
TGTGCCAGCCGAACTCCCCCCGATACGCAGTATTTT
>few|TRBV20-1|TRBJ2-7|TRBD2
CSAGTINYEQYF
TGCAGTGCAGGGACTATAAATTACGAGCAGTACTTC
>many|TRBV20-1|TRBJ2-1|TRBD2
CSAREREVNEQFF
TGCAGTGCTAGAGAGCGGGAGGTAAATGAGCAGTTCTTC
>.|TRBV12-3/TRBV12-4|TRBJ2-4|.
CASSRGALGYIQYF
TGTGCCAGCAGTCGGGGTGCGTTGGGCTACATTCAGTACTTC
>.|TRBV5-1|TRBJ2-5|.
CASSLGGRGFGETQYF
TGCGCCAGCAGCTTGGGAGGGAGGGGGTTCGGCGAGACCCAGTACTTC
>.|TRBV20-1|TRBJ2-7|TRBD2
CSAPPAARGRGYEQYF
TGCAGTGCCCCTCCAGCCGCTCGCGGGAGGGGGTACGAGCAGTACTTC
>.|TRBV13|TRBJ2-1|TRBD2
CASSHPPLADTYNEQFF
TGTGCCAGCAGCCACCCCCCTCTAGCGGATACCTACAATGAGCAGTTCTTC
>.|TRBV11-2|TRBJ2-5|TRBD1
CASRYRDRARETQYF
TGTGCCAGCAGGTACCGGGACAGGGCCCGAGAGACCCAGTACTTC
>.|TRBV29-1|TRBJ2-5|.
CSVAPALRVETQYF
TGCAGCGTTGCTCCGGCCTTGAGGGTGGAGACCCAGTACTTC
>few|TRBV20-1|TRBJ2-5|.
CSARRIETQYF
TGCAGTGCTAGACGAATAGAGACCCAGTACTTC
>.|TRBV20-1|TRBJ2-2|.
CSAWGPAASNTGELFF
TGCAGTGCTTGGGGGCCTGCGGCCTCGAACACCGGGGAGCTGTTTTTT
>few|TRBV10-3|TRBJ2-7|TRBD1
CAINPGQGFDEQYF
TGTGCCATCAATCCGGGACAGGGGTTTGACGAGCAGTACTTC
>few|TRBV7-9|TRBJ2-1|.
CASSATSISYNEQFF
TGTGCCAGCAGCGCCACCTCAATCTCCTACAATGAGCAGTTCTTC
>many|TRBV7-2|TRBJ2-1|.
CASSPTDSRYNEQFF
TGTGCCAGCAGCCCCACAGATTCCCGCTACAATGAGCAGTTCTTC
>many|TRBV12-3/TRBV12-4|TRBJ2-2|.
CASSFGINTGELFF
TGTGCCAGCAGTTTCGGGATCAACACCGGGGAGCTGTTTTTT
>.|TRBV10-3|TRBJ2-3|.
CAISEAGRTDTQYF
TGTGCCATCAGTGAGGCAGGACGCACAGATACGCAGTATTTT
>many|TRBV12-3/TRBV12-4|TRBJ2-6|.
CASSETRRYSGANVLTF
TGTGCCAGCAGTGAAACGAGACGGTACTCTGGGGCCAACGTCCTGACTTTC
>few|TRBV9|TRBJ2-1|.
CASSVEIRDYNEQFF
TGTGCCAGCAGCGTAGAGATCAGGGACTACAATGAGCAGTTCTTC
>few|TRBV29-1|TRBJ2-3|TRBD2
CSVDLRGGLDTQYF
TGCAGCGTTGACCTGCGGGGGGGTCTAGATACGCAGTATTTT
>.|TRBV7-2|TRBJ1-6|TRBD1
CASSFQGANSPLHF
TGTGCCAGCAGCTTTCAGGGGGCAAATTCACCCCTCCACTTT
>.|TRBV20-1|TRBJ1-2|.
CSADRRPHYTF
TGCAGTGCTGACAGGCGCCCTCACTACACCTTC
>.|TRBV6-2/TRBV6-3|TRBJ2-2|TRBD2
CASTKGPGLAGVTGELFF
TGTGCCAGCACTAAAGGGCCGGGACTAGCGGGAGTGACCGGGGAGCTGTTTTTT